This section outlines one T cell receptor (beta chain) sequence together with its context. This specimen belongs to a study of T cells in tuberculosis. TCR-alpha and TCR-beta chains were sequenced unpaired. TCRdb keeps only in-frame clones here, not all; method: immunoSEQ multiplex PCR. The table has tens of thousands of clones, roughly 91% seen once. Thawed, overnight-rested PBMC were stained with GMM-loaded CD1B tetramer, viability dye and anti-CD3, then sorted. The lipid loaded on the CD1B tetramers was C32 glucose monomycolate from Rhodococcus equi. PBMC for tetramer sorting were first depleted of CD14-expressing monocytes. V lost 5 bases to trimming and J lost 5 bases, with 14 bases between them. From germline, CDR1 is SEHNR and CDR2 FQNEAQ (reference sequence). This CDR3 has 14 amino acids.

Sequenced: CD1b-GMM tetramer-negative cells sorted from PBMCs. V and J are TRBV7-9 and TRBJ2-3; D gene ambiguous. The receptor was isolated from an adult woman with latent tuberculosis. The CDR3: CASSPSAFEDTQYF. For the CDR3, the DNA is TGTGCCAGCAGCCCCTCAGCGTTCGAAGATACGCAGTATTTT.